The next 32 T cell receptor beta chains were all read from a single sample in a study of cytomegalovirus exposure and HLA in healthy donors. The PCR made use of 60 Vbeta and 13 Jbeta primers. The table came from immunoSEQ multiplex PCR; TCRdb's copy has only in-frame clones and leaves some out. The sample has some 200,000 clones; 70% are singletons. Sequencing used PBMCs. The receptors derive from a man in his forties in good health and CMV-seropositive.

This chain connects TRBV25-1 to TRBJ2-1, with 11 bases aligning to TRBD2. V was pared by 5 bases and J by 2 bases, with 5 bases of the junction left unmatched. CDR3 length: 16 residues. Germline CDR1 and CDR2: MGHDK and SYGVNS. DNA of the CDR3: TGTGCCAGCAGTAACCGACTAGCGGGGACCTACAATGAGCAGTTCTTC. Translation: CASSNRLAGTYNEQFF.

The J gene is TRBJ1-2, the V gene TRBV25-1, with 8 bases fitting TRBD1. The germline V gene encodes CDR1 MGHDK and CDR2 SYGVNS. V shed 1 base, J shed 5 bases, and the junction held 9 bases outside the gene matches. This CDR3 is 16 amino acids long. The CDR3, as DNA: TGTGCCAGCAGTGAATTTTCAATACAGGGGGGGTATGGCTACACCTTC. The encoded protein is CASSEFSIQGGYGYTF.

This clone appeared a few times. The chain carries TRBV4-1 and TRBJ2-3, with D unresolved. The germline gives CDR1 MGHRA, CDR2 YSYEKL. Trimming cost V 0 bases and J 2 bases, with 12 bases left between them. The length of the CDR3 is 16 residues. The CDR3 bases are TGCGCCAGCAGCCAAGATCCTGGCCTGTCCACAGATACGCAGTATTTT. This gives the protein CASSQDPGLSTDTQYF.

This clone was observed a few times. The J gene is TRBJ2-7, the V gene TRBV7-2, with a possible D match to TRBD1 (7 bases). V was clipped by 3 bases and J by 7 bases, with 16 bases between them. Germline-derived CDR1 and CDR2 are SGHTA and FQGNSA. This CDR3 spans 14 amino acids. The CDR3 nucleotides are TGTGCCAGCAGCTTTGATTACAGGGGAGGAGAGCAGTACTTC. Translating gives CASSFDYRGGEQYF. Full variable domain (rest looked up from reference TRBV7-2 and TRBJ2-7): GAGVSQSPSNKVTEKGKDVELRCDPISGHTALYWYRQSLGQGLEFLIYFQGNSAPDKSGLPSDRFSAERTGGSVSTLTIQRTQQEDSAVYLCASSFDYRGGEQYFGPGTRLTVT.

This clone was seen a few times. The gene calls are TRBV6-5 and TRBJ1-2; TRBD1 matches 7 bases. After removal of 6 bases from V and 0 bases from J, the junction contained 7 bases not matched to a gene. Germline V gene sequence: CDR1 MNHEY, CDR2 SVGAGI. The CDR3 covers 15 residues. The CDR3 is CASRKQGTPNYGYTF. The CDR3 bases are TGTGCCAGCAGAAAACAGGGGACCCCTAACTATGGCTACACCTTC.

The chain combines TRBV9 with TRBJ2-3; D perhaps matches TRBD1 (6 bases). Germline CDR1 reads SGDLS; CDR2 reads YYNGEE. The CDR3 is made up of 16 amino acids. The ends were cut back, 3 bases at V and 1 base at J, with 15 bases in the middle. The CDR3 sequence: CASSAGLGAGTDTQYF. The CDR3 DNA is TGTGCCAGCAGCGCAGGACTGGGGGCCGGCACAGATACGCAGTATTTT. Full variable domain (outside the CDR3, taken from reference TRBV9 and TRBJ2-3): DSGVTQTPKHLITATGQRVTLRCSPRSGDLSVYWYQQSLDQGLQFLIQYYNGEERAKGNILERFSAQQFPDLHSELNLSSLELGDSALYFCASSAGLGAGTDTQYFGPGTRLTVL.

The genes are TRBV4-3 and TRBJ2-2, with D hard to call. Germline V lookup: CDR1 LGHNA, CDR2 YSLEER. CDR3 size: 14 residues. V lost 2 bases to trimming and J lost 5 bases, with 9 bases between them. CDR3 sequence (DNA): TGCGCCAGCAGCCAATTTCATGCGACCGGGGAGCTGTTTTTT. Residues: CASSQFHATGELFF.

The J gene is TRBJ2-7, the V gene TRBV6-1, with 8 positions matching TRBD1. V shed 5 bases and J 3 bases; nucleotides not matched to a gene: 3. The CDR3 totals 13 residues. CDR1 is MNHNS and CDR2 is SASEGT in the germline V gene. The CDR3 here is CASSTDRVYEQYF. CDR3 DNA sequence: TGTGCCAGCAGTACGGACAGGGTCTACGAGCAGTACTTC.

This chain connects TRBV5-1 to TRBJ1-3, with no clear D. Germline CDR1 and CDR2: SGHRS and YFSETQ. The CDR3 loop spans 14 amino acids. V lost 0 bases, J lost 9 bases, and 13 bases lay in between. This CDR3 is CASSLGFGDSTIYF. The CDR3 bases are TGCGCCAGCAGCTTGGGATTCGGGGATAGCACCATATATTTT. The variable domain in full, completed from reference TRBV5-1 and TRBJ1-3, reads KAGVTQTPRYLIKTRGQQVTLSCSPISGHRSVSWYQQTPGQGLQFLFEYFSETQRNKGNFPGRFSGRQFSNSRSEMNVSTLELGDSALYLCASSLGFGDSTIYFGEGSWLTVV.

This clone was counted once. The chain has TRBV7-2 and TRBJ1-5; 7 bases match TRBD1. Germline lookup yields CDR1 SGHTA and CDR2 FQGNSA. The ends lost 4 bases at V and 5 bases at J; junction bases unmatched: 8. The CDR3 contains 15 residues. The CDR3 nucleotides are TGTGCCAGCAGCTCGACAGGGTTCCGTTATCAGCCCCAGCATTTT. It codes for CASSSTGFRYQPQHF.

This chain links TRBV6-5 with TRBJ1-4; perhaps TRBD1 as D (5 bases). CDR3 length: 15 residues. Looked up from germline, CDR1 is MNHEY and CDR2 is SVGAGI. Trimming pared 5 bases from V and 0 bases from J, leaving 10 bases between. The CDR3 protein is CASSTWGSTNEKLFF. DNA for the CDR3: TGTGCCAGCAGTACTTGGGGCTCAACTAATGAAAAACTGTTTTTT.

This chain's CDR3 is CASSLMGQGLGQPQHF. The CDR3 nucleotides read TGTGCCAGCAGCTTAATGGGACAGGGATTGGGTCAGCCCCAGCATTTT. The chain uses TRBV7-8 and TRBJ1-5, with 9 bases identical to TRBD1. The CDR3 sequence is 16 residues long. The germline gives CDR1 SGHVS, CDR2 FQNEAQ. The junction had 8 bases not matched to a gene; V was cut back by 2 bases and J by 6 bases.

The genes are TRBV5-1 and TRBJ2-3, with D maybe TRBD1 (5 bases). The V and J ends lost 2 bases and 1 base respectively, with 20 bases between them. The length of the CDR3 is 18 residues. Germline V gives CDR1 SGHRS, CDR2 YFSETQ. CDR3 sequence reads: CASSLGAVGRMGTDTQYF. As DNA, the CDR3 is TGCGCCAGCAGCTTAGGGGCAGTCGGGCGGATGGGCACAGATACGCAGTATTTT.

V usage is TRBV12-5 and J usage is TRBJ2-2, with TRBD1 matching 7 bases. V dropped 6 bases and J dropped 3; count of bases not matched to a gene: 7. Germline lookup yields CDR1 LGHNT and CDR2 FRNRAP. The CDR3 spans 15 residues. CDR3 region: CASGTGTAYTGELFF. The CDR3 DNA is TGTGCTAGTGGCACCGGGACAGCGTACACCGGGGAGCTGTTTTTT.

The V gene is TRBV2, the J gene TRBJ1-1; TRBD1 might be the D (5 bases). CDR3 length: 13 residues. The germline gives CDR1 SNHLY, CDR2 FYNNEI. V was cut by 6 bases and J by 5 bases, with 13 bases left in between. This chain's CDR3 is CASRTQGLTEAFF. The DNA of the CDR3 is TGTGCCAGCAGGACTCAGGGATTGACTGAAGCTTTCTTT.

This clone has only a few counts. The chain combines TRBV28 with TRBJ1-2; a weak D match, TRBD1 (5 bases). Germline V CDR1 and CDR2: MDHEN, SYDVKM. The V end was cut by 5 bases, the J end by 0 bases, with 16 bases between. The CDR3 is made up of 16 amino acids. CDR3 nucleotide sequence: TGTGCCAGCAGTCCGTCAGGGATAGGGGCTAACTATGGCTACACCTTC. Residues: CASSPSGIGANYGYTF.

Only one count was recorded for this clone. The chain is built from TRBV19 and TRBJ1-5; D is unresolved. The CDR3 has 13 amino acids. Germline-derived CDR1 and CDR2 are LNHDA and SQIVND (reference sequence). Trimming took off 1 base at V and 6 bases at J, with 7 bases between the two ends. The CDR3 loop reads CASSIVYGQPQHF. As DNA, the CDR3 is TGTGCCAGTAGTATAGTATACGGTCAGCCCCAGCATTTT.

This chain connects TRBV18 to TRBJ2-2; D is unclear. The CDR3 extends over 14 amino acids. Trimming left V 3 bases short and J 6 bases short, with 11 bases between. CDR1 is KGHSH and CDR2 is LQKENI in the germline V gene. CDR3 coding DNA: TGTGCCAGCTCACCTTCATCGGTGTCCGGGGAGCTGTTTTTT. The encoded protein is CASSPSSVSGELFF.

This clone showed up just once. The J gene is TRBJ2-5, the V gene TRBV7-8, with TRBD2 identical over 8 bases. The trim removed 2 bases at V and 2 bases at J, leaving 16 bases unmatched. This CDR3 region has 19 residues. CDR1 and CDR2 from the germline V gene are SGHVS and FQNEAQ. The CDR3 nucleotides are TGTGCCAGCAGCTTATATGTACGGGGGGGGGCGAAAGAACAAGAGACCCAGTACTTC. Translation: CASSLYVRGGAKEQETQYF.

The V gene is TRBV27, the J gene TRBJ2-7; no reliable D call. Germline loops: CDR1 MNHEY, CDR2 SMNVEV (reference sequence). This CDR3 region has 14 residues. V was trimmed by 2 bases and J by 0 bases, leaving 8 bases between them. The CDR3 DNA sequence: TGTGCCAGCAGTTTAAATACATACTCCTACGAGCAGTACTTC. Translating gives CASSLNTYSYEQYF.

A single count supports this clone. The chain carries TRBV20-1 and TRBJ1-2, with unresolved D. The CDR3 runs to 9 residues. CDR1 DFQATT and CDR2 SNEGSKA come from the germline V gene (reference sequence). V lost 5 bases and J lost 13, with 11 bases in between. The CDR3 coding sequence is TGCAGTGCTGCCCTCTTCGGCACCTTC. Translated, it gives CSAALFGTF.

The V call is TRBV2, the J call TRBJ2-1, with 7 nucleotides matching TRBD2. Germline V gives CDR1 SNHLY, CDR2 FYNNEI. The V segment lost 4 bases and the J segment 4 bases; nucleotides outside the gene matches: 4. The CDR3 spans 14 residues. The CDR3 protein is CASSGGGSYNEQFF. CDR3 nucleotides: TGTGCCAGCAGTGGCGGGGGTTCGTACAATGAGCAGTTCTTC. The entire variable domain, with the rest obtained from reference TRBV2 and TRBJ2-1, is as follows: EPEVTQTPSHQVTQMGQEVILRCVPISNHLYFYWYRQILGQKVEFLVSFYNNEISEKSEIFDDQFSVERPDGSNFTLKIRSTKLEDSAMYFCASSGGGSYNEQFFGPGTRLTVL.

This clone was seen once. This rearrangement joins TRBV7-6 to TRBJ2-1; 12 nucleotides match TRBD2. Germline V gene lookup returns CDR1 SGHVS and CDR2 FNYEAQ. The ends lost 5 bases at V and 8 bases at J; junction bases unmatched: 4. This CDR3 spans 14 amino acids. CDR3 DNA sequence: TGTGCCAGCAGCCTACGGACTAGCGGGGATGAGCAGTTCTTC. This gives the protein CASSLRTSGDEQFF.

This chain joins TRBV6-1 and TRBJ2-7, with a possible D match to TRBD1 (6 bases). Germline loops: CDR1 MNHNS, CDR2 SASEGT. This CDR3 has 15 amino acids. Trimming cost V 4 bases and J 3 bases, with 16 bases left between them. For the CDR3, the DNA is TGTGCCAGCAGTGGCGGACAGCCCTATTACTACGAGCAGTACTTC. It specifies CASSGGQPYYYEQYF.

This clone occurred a few times. This sequence joins TRBV4-1 and TRBJ2-2, with a possible D match to TRBD2 (5 bases). V lost 4 bases, J lost 5 bases, and 14 bases lay in between. The CDR3 has 15 residues. The germline CDR1 and CDR2 sequences are MGHRA and YSYEKL. This CDR3 is CASSLGPRGTGELFF. Here the CDR3 DNA reads TGCGCCAGCAGCCTTGGACCACGAGGGACCGGGGAGCTGTTTTTT.

The chain employs TRBV6-5 and TRBJ1-5, with a possible D match to TRBD1 (6 bases). CDR1 MNHEY and CDR2 SVGAGI come from the germline V gene. This CDR3 region has 14 residues. Between the trimmed V and J ends, which lost 5 bases and 10 bases, there was a span of 18 bases. CDR3 DNA: TGTGCCAGCAGTCCGGGGGCGGGAGGACAACCCCAGCATTTT. Its translation: CASSPGAGGQPQHF.

This clone was picked up a small number of times. The chain is built from TRBV28 and TRBJ1-1; D remains ambiguous. From germline, CDR1 is MDHEN and CDR2 SYDVKM. V dropped 3 bases and J dropped 0 bases, with 8 bases sitting between them. The CDR3 is made up of 14 amino acids. The CDR3 DNA reads as TGTGCCAGCAGTTTTTATTTTATGAACACTGAAGCTTTCTTT. This codes for CASSFYFMNTEAFF.

V usage is TRBV7-3 and J usage is TRBJ1-1, with D unresolved. Germline V lookup: CDR1 SGHTA, CDR2 FQGTGA. The V end lost 0 bases, the J end lost 6 bases, and 8 bases lay between the germline ends. The CDR3 covers 13 residues. The CDR3 nucleotides are TGTGCCAGCAGCTTAACCGGCAGGTCTGAAGCTTTCTTT. As protein: CASSLTGRSEAFF.

The chain joins TRBV7-2 to TRBJ2-5; D gene ambiguous. The ends were cut back, 1 base at V and 4 bases at J, with 7 bases in the middle. The CDR3 is 13 residues long. CDR1 SGHTA and CDR2 FQGNSA come from the germline V gene. The chain's CDR3 is CASSLVSGETQYF. CDR3 DNA: TGTGCCAGCAGCTTAGTTTCAGGAGAGACCCAGTACTTC.

The rearrangement links TRBV21-1 to TRBJ2-4; TRBD1, the D gene given by the table, was not confirmed from the DNA. TRBV21-1 is designated a pseudogene. This CDR3 has 18 residues. The CDR3 bases are TGTGCCTTGCAGGGGAGCCGATCCGTCCGGGGTGCCAAAAACATTCAGTACTTC. This sequence encodes CALQGSRSVRGAKNIQYF.

As for this clone: Other DNA sequences within the sample encode an identical CDR3. The chain is built from TRBV6-5 and TRBJ1-2; 10 bases map to TRBD1. The length of the CDR3 is 15 residues. The V gene's germline CDR1 is MNHEY and CDR2 SVGAGI. Germline trimming cut 0 bases from V and 5 bases from J; bases unmatched to any gene: 3. This chain's CDR3 is CASSYSRTGGYGYTF. CDR3 bases: TGTGCCAGCAGTTACTCCCGGACAGGGGGTTATGGCTACACCTTC.

Only a few counts were recorded for this clone. The chain uses TRBV5-1 and TRBJ1-1; D is unclear. V shed 4 bases and J shed 3 bases, with 10 bases lying between them. This CDR3 has 13 residues. The germline V gene has CDR1 SGHRS and CDR2 YFSETQ. The CDR3 protein is CASSQTGDTEAFF. DNA of the CDR3: TGCGCCAGCAGCCAAACGGGTGACACTGAAGCTTTCTTT.